This TCR beta chain originates from a study of blood T cells in healthy people across ages. Findings and limits, study-wide: Investigators treated diversity estimates from one million T cells as underestimates.

A second PCR, run for about 7 to 11 cycles, used a sample-barcoded 5' primer plus a J-beta primer mix. TCRdb re-derived calls from the 5' RACE reads in MiXCR, one entry per CDR3 protein. The top ten clones hold over 2.5% of a sample with approximately 780,000 distinct CDR3 sequences, 25% to 30% of them seen once. This clonotype has more than one count but fewer than ten. Its antigen is as yet unknown. The CDR3 spans 15 residues. J gave up 4 bases and V 7 bases, and 12 bases lay outside the gene matches. Germline lookup yields CDR1 MDHEN and CDR2 SYDVKM. The sample also formed part of further work on T cells of mothers and their children.

The J gene is TRBJ2-7, the V gene TRBV28, with 8 nucleotides matching TRBD1. The source material was blood. The sequence derives from a boy aged 5 to 17 in good health. CDR3 amino acids: CASTTAGGLTYEQYF. CDR3 nucleotides: TGTGCCAGCACTACTGCAGGGGGCCTAACGTACGAGCAGTACTTC.